This T cell receptor (beta chain) was sequenced during a study of cytomegalovirus exposure and HLA in healthy donors (dated 2017 in TCRdb). General notes on the study: In an earlier analysis of fewer than 750 of the donors, 276 Gb of sequence data and approximately 120 million unique TCR beta sequences from about 179 million T cells were reported. About 300 gigabases of sequencing data and around 80 million unique TCR sequences made up an early release that covered 500 to 700 HLA-typed donors. The genetic ancestry cluster associated with self-reported Caucasian donors included 80% to 90% of the 350 to 500 genotyped donors. The study aimed to test whether signatures of past pathogen exposure could be identified by cataloging public T cell receptors. Using immunosequencing, the study profiled T cell repertoires from about 610 subjects and related those repertoires to cytomegalovirus serostatus. A separate validation cohort of roughly 120 different subjects was used in addition to the roughly 720-subject first cohort. The study combined high-throughput TCR immunosequencing, statistical association of individual TCRs with disease status, and machine learning to predict cytomegalovirus infection status. A later analysis re-analyzed previously published TCR beta repertoires from 660 or so donors and added high-resolution HLA genotyping to study TCR occurrence patterns. Rather than using new phenotypic data, the later analysis identified candidate immune exposures from TCR beta sequences and from how often those sequences occurred across donors. An earlier analysis of around 580 of the donors used high-throughput TCR beta sequencing to judge whether each TCR beta V gene segment behaved as functional or pseudogenic. Donor age, sex, ethnicity and CMV serostatus were compiled alongside the repertoire data. Genome-wide SNP genotypes for about three fifths of the roughly 670 donors were used in a later genetic analysis, which treated that subset as a discovery cohort. Every discovery cohort repertoire had been produced on one sequencing platform. HLA typing included class I and class II loci at four-digit resolution. Typing coverage varied by locus: about 620-630 donors for A, B, C, DRB1 and DQB1; around 560 for DQA1; more than 600 for DPA1; roughly 450 for DPB1. A handful of DR-DQ haplotypes were handled as single units for association and clustering because linkage in the cohort was strong. Among a few hundred genotyped donors of the cohort, an average of about 240,000 unique TCR beta nucleotide sequences were sequenced per donor, about a sixth of them non-productive. Overall results and qualifications from the work: Linkage disequilibrium might explain the correlated functional status among segregating V segments, but an unknown experimental factor could not be ruled out. In a later analysis, HLA-associated TCR beta chains showed more clonal expansion and lower generation probabilities than non-associated chains that were equally common. In the study, approximately 160 TCR beta chains were listed as associated with cytomegalovirus. Most TCR sequences were seen in very few donors, while some public TCRs were found in many individuals. The classifier was reported to diagnose cytomegalovirus status with high specificity and sensitivity in both the original and validation cohorts. According to a later genetic analysis, donors in an Asian-associated ancestry cluster had fewer N-insertions in productive TCRs than the roughly 700-donor mean. At a false discovery rate of 0.05, a later analysis linked approximately 18,000 TCR beta sequences to specific HLA alleles. A cluster of highly shared sequence variants was judged likely to be a technical artifact of the sequencing pipeline. In an earlier analysis of about 540 of the donors, most TCR beta V segments were observed in productive rearrangements about 87% or about 30% of the time, broadly matching IMGT annotations. In a later analysis, several top co-occurrence clusters were reported to appear linked to parvovirus B19, influenza, CMV and Epstein-Barr virus. This cohort had only TCR beta chains sequenced, and the lack of alpha or paired-chain data limited which features could be detected. Assigning TCR associations to individual alleles was difficult when HLA alleles, especially DR and DQ, strongly co-occurred. An association between a missense DCLRE1C variant and V-gene and J-gene trimming of TCR beta chains was found in a later genetic analysis and replicated in an independent cohort. In vitro tests confirmed that a few of the cytomegalovirus-associated TCR beta chains recognize cytomegalovirus antigens. The 87-base-pair reads could not distinguish some IMGT-functional V segments, including TRBV6-2 and TRBV6-3, so those segments were excluded. Because counts were too low, fewer than 20 rarely observed V segments, including chromosome 9 orphons, were excluded from the earlier analysis of fewer than 650 of the donors. CMV serostatus was the only immune exposure information available for the cohort. In a later analysis, TCR association rates were found to vary across HLA loci, with the most associated TCRs seen for DRB1 alleles and the fewest for HLA-C alleles. A further reported finding was that TCR beta sequences accurately predicted the HLA-A and HLA-B alleles for most subjects in the first cohort. According to a later analysis, most CMV-associated TCR beta chains appeared to be HLA-restricted, and the HLA associations seemed to be driven largely by CMV exposure. The authors suggested that the approach could potentially be generalized to other disease states and immunological phenotypes. HLA typing was unavailable for some donors at each locus, so association tests used only the typed subset. Presence/absence analyses assumed roughly uniform sequencing depth across donors, an assumption that may not hold.

The cohort was made up of about 670 healthy bone marrow donors. At the time of sampling, all cohort members were nominally healthy, though unrecorded immune exposures were likely present. The donor tested CMV seronegative, placing the donor among the 350 to 400 seronegative members of the cohort. Every donor gave a peripheral blood sample, and the peripheral blood mononuclear cells from that sample were used for TCR beta sequencing. Genomic DNA extraction from the blood cell samples was performed with the Qiagen DNeasy Blood Extraction Kit. Libraries were prepared through the immunoSEQ multiplex PCR assay. The multiplex PCR relied on a mix of 60 forward primers for TCR Vbeta segments and 13 reverse primers for TCR Jbeta segments. A multiplex PCR assay on genomic DNA amplified the CDR3 region of rearranged TCR beta genes. The amplified TCR beta libraries were sequenced on the Illumina HiSeq System as 87-base-pair reads. On the study's bioinformatics: A later analysis counted about 80 million unique TCR beta chains across the 550 to 700 repertoires, and 10 million to 11 million of these chains were shared by at least two donors. Raw reads were error-corrected and collapsed into unique sequences with a nearest-neighbor algorithm that merged closely related sequences to remove PCR and sequencing errors. To assign V, D and J gene segments, CDR3 sequences were aligned to IMGT reference sequences. For a sequence to be retained, at least a six-nucleotide match to both a V gene segment and a J gene segment was required. A rearrangement was called productive if the CDR3 had no stop codons and remained in frame with V and J, and every other rearrangement was called non-productive. CDR3 was defined by IMGT convention, running from the second conserved V-encoded cysteine to the conserved J-encoded phenylalanine. The earlier analysis of around 640 of the donors excluded sequences that lacked an unambiguous match to a single V gene segment. An earlier analysis of 587 of the donors called V segments functional above 56.7% productive rearrangements and segregating when the between-donor standard deviation exceeded 5%. A statistical classification framework was built to diagnose cytomegalovirus status from the catalog of TCR beta chain sequences. In a later analysis, TCR nucleotide sequences were compared against IMGT/GENE-DB human TR gene sequences so that V and J genes could be assigned. A later analysis assigned CDR3 sequences and most-parsimonious VDJ recombination scenarios with the TCRdist pipeline. In a later analysis, each TCR beta chain was defined by its CDR3 amino acid sequence together with its V-gene family, and reads lacking a unique V-gene family were excluded. To address suspected cross-contamination and a sequencing artifact, a later analysis removed 592 highly shared, low-generation-probability nucleotide sequences. A later analysis calculated a clonal expansion index for each public chain from normalized within-repertoire ranks of inferred template counts. In a later analysis, generation probabilities were computed using a VDJ recombination model fitted to out-of-frame rearrangements, and the results were checked against IGoR. In a later analysis, hypergeometric tests were used to score TCR-TCR, TCR-HLA and TCR-CMV co-occurrence, with a repertoire-size bias correction applied to TCR pairs. To estimate false discovery rates, a later analysis permuted the HLA or CMV assignments 20 times. In a later analysis, co-occurring TCRs were grouped with DBSCAN, and TCRdist sequence similarity was added when clustering was performed within HLA-allele-positive subsets. Repertoires with fewer than 30,000 or more than 120,000 public chains were left out of co-occurrence clustering, as were about 5 repertoires with anomalous nucleotide sharing. Entries here come from immuneACCESS through TCRdb and include only in-frame sequences with V and J called. Some clones fail to appear in such tables; in the studies checked, an unresolved V gene covers under half of the shortfall, and the cause of the remainder is unknown. V, J and clone size were drawn from that table, and D and trimming were deduced from the DNA. This sample has about 140,000 clones in its table, and 77% of those were observed once. The ten largest make up around 3.6% of the sample.

Notes on this clone: It lacks a known antigen. No quality values exist for individual bases; no much larger clone is one base distant.

Taken from the germline V gene (reference sequence), the CDR1 and CDR2 loops are LNHNV and YYDKDF. The V end gives up 1 base and the J end 3 bases, leaving 3 bases in the junction not matched to a gene. Reading from cysteine to phenylalanine, the CDR3 counts 16 amino acids. Only the CDR3 portion is preserved as DNA: 48 bases, with reading frame beginning at the first base. This TCR came from a male donor in good health and CMV-seronegative. The chain is made from TRBV15 and TRBJ1-6; TRBD1 lines up with 7 middle nucleotides. Source material: PBMCs. The CDR3 region: CATSRGQGFYNSPLHF. The nucleotide sequence reads as follows: TGTGCCACCAGCAGAGGACAGGGATTCTATAATTCACCCCTCCACTTT.